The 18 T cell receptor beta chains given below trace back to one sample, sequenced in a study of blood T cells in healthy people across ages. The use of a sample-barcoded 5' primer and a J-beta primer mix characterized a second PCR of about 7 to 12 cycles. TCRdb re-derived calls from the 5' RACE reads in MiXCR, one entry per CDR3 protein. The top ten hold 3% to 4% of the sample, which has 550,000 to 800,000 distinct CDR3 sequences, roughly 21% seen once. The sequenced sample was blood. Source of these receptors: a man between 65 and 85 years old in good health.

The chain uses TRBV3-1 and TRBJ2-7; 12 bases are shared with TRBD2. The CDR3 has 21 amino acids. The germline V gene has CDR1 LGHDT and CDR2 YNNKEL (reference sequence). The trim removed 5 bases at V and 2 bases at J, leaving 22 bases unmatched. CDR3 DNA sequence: TGTGCCAGCAGCGAAAGTCTGTGGCAGGAGGGACTAGCGGGTCCGACCTACGAGCAGTACTTC. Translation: CASSESLWQEGLAGPTYEQYF.

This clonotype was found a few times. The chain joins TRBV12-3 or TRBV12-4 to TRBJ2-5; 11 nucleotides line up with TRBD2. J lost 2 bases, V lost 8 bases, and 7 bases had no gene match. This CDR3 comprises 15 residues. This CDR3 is CASGPGLAAQETQYF. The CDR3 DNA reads TGTGCCAGCGGCCCGGGACTAGCGGCACAAGAGACCCAGTACTTC.

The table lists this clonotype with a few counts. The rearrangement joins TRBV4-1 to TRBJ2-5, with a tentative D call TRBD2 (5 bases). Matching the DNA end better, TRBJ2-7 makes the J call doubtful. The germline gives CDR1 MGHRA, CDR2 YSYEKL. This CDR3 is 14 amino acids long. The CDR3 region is CASSRPGPGDEQYF. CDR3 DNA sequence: TGCGCCAGCAGCCGACCGGGCCCCGGGGACGAGCAGTACTTC.

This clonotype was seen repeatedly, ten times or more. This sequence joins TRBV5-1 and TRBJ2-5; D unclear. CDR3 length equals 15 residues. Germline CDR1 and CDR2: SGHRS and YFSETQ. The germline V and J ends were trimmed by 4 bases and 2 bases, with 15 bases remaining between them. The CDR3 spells CASSPIEATQETQYF. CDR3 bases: TGCGCCAGCAGCCCAATCGAGGCTACACAAGAGACCCAGTACTTC.

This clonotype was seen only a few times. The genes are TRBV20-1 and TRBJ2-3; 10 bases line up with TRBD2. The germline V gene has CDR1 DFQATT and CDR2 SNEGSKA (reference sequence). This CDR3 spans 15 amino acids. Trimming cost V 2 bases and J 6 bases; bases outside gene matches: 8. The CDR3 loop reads CSARSPSGRGDTQYF. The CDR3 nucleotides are TGCAGTGCTAGATCCCCAAGCGGGAGGGGGGATACGCAGTATTTT.

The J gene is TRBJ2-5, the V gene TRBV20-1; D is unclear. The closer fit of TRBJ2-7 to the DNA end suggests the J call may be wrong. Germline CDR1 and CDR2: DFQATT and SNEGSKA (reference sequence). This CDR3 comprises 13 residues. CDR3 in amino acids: CSAILRMAYEQYF. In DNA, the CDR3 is TGCAGTGCGATCTTAAGGATGGCCTACGAGCAGTACTTC.

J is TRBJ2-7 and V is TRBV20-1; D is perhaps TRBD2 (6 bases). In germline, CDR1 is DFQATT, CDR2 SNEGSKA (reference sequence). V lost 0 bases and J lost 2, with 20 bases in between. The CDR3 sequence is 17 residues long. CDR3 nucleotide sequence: TGCAGTGCTAGAGACGCGGGGCCTACCGGGCCCACCTACGAGCAGTACTTC. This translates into CSARDAGPTGPTYEQYF.

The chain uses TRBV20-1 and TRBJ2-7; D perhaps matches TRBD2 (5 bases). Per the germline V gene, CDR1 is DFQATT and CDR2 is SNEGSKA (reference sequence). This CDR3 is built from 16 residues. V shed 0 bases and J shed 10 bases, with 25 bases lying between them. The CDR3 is CSARDQASKYSGPQYF. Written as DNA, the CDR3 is TGCAGTGCTAGAGATCAGGCTAGCAAGTATTCAGGTCCCCAGTACTTC.

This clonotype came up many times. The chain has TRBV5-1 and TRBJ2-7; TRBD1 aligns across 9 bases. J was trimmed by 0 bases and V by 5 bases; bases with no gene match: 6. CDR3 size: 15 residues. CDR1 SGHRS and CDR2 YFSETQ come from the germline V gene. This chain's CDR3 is CASRRGQGSSYEQYF. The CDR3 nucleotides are TGCGCCAGCAGAAGGGGACAGGGCAGCTCCTACGAGCAGTACTTC.

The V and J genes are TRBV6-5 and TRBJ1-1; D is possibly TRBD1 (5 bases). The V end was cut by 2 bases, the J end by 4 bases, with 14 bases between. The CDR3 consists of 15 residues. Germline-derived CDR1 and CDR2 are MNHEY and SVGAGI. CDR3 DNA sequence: TGTGCCAGCAGTTACCTTGGGGGGTTTGGCACTGAAGCTTTCTTT. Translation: CASSYLGGFGTEAFF.

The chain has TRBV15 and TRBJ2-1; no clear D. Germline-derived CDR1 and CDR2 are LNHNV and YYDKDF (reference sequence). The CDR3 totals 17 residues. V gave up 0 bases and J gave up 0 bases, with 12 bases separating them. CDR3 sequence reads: CATSRDGRRRSYNEQFF. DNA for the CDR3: TGTGCCACCAGCAGAGATGGGCGGAGACGCTCCTACAATGAGCAGTTCTTC.

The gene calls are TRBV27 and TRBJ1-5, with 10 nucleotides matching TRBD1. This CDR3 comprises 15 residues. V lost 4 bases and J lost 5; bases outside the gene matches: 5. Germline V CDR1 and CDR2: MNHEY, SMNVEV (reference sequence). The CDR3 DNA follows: TGTGCCAGCAGTTCCGGGGACAGGGGCGATCAGCCCCAGCATTTT. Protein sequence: CASSSGDRGDQPQHF.

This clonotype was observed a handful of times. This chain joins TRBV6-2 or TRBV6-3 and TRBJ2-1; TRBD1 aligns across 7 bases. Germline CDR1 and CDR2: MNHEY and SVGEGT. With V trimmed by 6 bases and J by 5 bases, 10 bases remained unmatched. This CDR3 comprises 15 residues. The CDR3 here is CASSKRDSVHNEQFF. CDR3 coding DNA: TGTGCCAGCAGCAAGAGGGACAGTGTTCACAATGAGCAGTTCTTC.

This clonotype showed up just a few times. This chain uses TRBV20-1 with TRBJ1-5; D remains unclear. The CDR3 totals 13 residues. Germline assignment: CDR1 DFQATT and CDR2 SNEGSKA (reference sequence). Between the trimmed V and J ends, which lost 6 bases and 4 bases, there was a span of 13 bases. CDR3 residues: CSAPLGINQPQHF. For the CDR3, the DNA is TGCAGTGCCCCACTGGGGATAAATCAGCCCCAGCATTTT.

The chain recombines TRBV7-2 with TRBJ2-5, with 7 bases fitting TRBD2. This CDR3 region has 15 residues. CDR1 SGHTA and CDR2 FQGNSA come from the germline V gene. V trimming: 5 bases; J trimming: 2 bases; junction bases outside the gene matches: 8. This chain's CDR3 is CASSILAPPQETQYF. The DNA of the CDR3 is TGTGCCAGCAGCATACTAGCGCCCCCTCAAGAGACCCAGTACTTC.

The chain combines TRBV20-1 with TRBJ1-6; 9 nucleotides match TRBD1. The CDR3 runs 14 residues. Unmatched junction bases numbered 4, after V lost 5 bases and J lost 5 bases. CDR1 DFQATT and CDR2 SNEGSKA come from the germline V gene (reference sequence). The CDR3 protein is CSAGDRANNSPLHF. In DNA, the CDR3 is TGCAGTGCTGGGGACAGGGCAAATAATTCACCCCTCCACTTT.

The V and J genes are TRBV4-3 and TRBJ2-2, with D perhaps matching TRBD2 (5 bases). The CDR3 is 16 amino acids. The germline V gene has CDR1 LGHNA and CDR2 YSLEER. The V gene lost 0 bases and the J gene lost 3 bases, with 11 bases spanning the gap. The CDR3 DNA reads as TGCGCCAGCAGCCAAGACCCGTTTAGCGACACCGGGGAGCTGTTTTTT. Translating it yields CASSQDPFSDTGELFF.

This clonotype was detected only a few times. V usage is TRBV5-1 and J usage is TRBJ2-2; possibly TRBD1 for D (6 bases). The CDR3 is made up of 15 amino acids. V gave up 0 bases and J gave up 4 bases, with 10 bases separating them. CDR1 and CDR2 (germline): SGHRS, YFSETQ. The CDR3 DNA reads TGCGCCAGCAGCTTGGCCGGGACACCCACCGGGGAGCTGTTTTTT. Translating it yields CASSLAGTPTGELFF.